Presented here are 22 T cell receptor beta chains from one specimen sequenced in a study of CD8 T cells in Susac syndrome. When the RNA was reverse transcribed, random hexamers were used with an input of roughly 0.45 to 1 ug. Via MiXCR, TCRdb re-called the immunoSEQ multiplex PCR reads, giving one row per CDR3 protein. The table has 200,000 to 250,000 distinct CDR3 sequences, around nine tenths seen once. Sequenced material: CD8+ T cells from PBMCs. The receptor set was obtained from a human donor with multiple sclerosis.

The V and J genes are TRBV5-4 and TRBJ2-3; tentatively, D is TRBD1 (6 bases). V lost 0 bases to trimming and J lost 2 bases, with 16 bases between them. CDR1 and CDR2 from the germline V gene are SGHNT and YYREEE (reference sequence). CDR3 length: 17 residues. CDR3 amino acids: CASSLEGTSHSTDTQYF. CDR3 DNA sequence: TGTGCCAGCAGCTTGGAAGGGACAAGCCACTCCACAGATACGCAGTATTTT.

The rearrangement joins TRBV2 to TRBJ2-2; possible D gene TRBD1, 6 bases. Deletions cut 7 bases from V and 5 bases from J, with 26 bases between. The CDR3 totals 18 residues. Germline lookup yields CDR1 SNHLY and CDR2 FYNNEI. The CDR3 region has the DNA TGTGCCAGCACCACTCTTCCTGCGCAGGGGCGCGCAACCGGGGAGCTGTTTTTT. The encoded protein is CASTTLPAQGRATGELFF.

CDR3 residues: CASSSPGGLNYGYTF. The CDR3 DNA reads TGTGCCAGCAGCTCCCCCGGGGGCCTTAACTATGGCTACACCTTC. V is TRBV9 and J is TRBJ1-2, with a possible D match to TRBD1 (6 bases). Germline V CDR1 and CDR2: SGDLS, YYNGEE. The CDR3 extends over 15 amino acids. Trimming removed 4 bases at V and 1 base at J, with 14 bases between.

DNA of the CDR3: TGTGCCAGCAGCAGGGGTCATGGGGAGCTGTTTTTT. It specifies CASSRGHGELFF. J is TRBJ2-2 and V is TRBV9, with D possibly TRBD1 on 5 matching bases. The CDR3 totals 12 residues. The V gene lost 4 bases and the J gene lost 8 bases, with 9 bases spanning the gap. Germline V gene lookup returns CDR1 SGDLS and CDR2 YYNGEE.

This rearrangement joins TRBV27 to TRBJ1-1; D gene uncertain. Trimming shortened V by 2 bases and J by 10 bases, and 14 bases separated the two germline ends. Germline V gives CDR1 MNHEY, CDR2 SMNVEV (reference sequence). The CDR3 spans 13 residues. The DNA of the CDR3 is TGTGCCAGCAGTTTAAATGCTGGAGAATCAGCTTTCTTT. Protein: CASSLNAGESAFF.

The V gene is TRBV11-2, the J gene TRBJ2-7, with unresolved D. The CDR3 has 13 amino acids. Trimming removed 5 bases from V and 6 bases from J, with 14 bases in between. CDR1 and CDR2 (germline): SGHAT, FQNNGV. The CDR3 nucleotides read TGTGCCAGCAGCGCGTCGGACCTGAGCGAGCAGTACTTC. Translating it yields CASSASDLSEQYF.

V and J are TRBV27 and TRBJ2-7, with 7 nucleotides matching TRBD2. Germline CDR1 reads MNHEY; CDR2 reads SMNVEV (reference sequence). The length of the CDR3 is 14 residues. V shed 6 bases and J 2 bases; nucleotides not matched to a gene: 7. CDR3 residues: CASSLAGRTYEQYF. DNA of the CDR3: TGTGCCAGCAGCTTAGCGGGCAGGACCTACGAGCAGTACTTC.

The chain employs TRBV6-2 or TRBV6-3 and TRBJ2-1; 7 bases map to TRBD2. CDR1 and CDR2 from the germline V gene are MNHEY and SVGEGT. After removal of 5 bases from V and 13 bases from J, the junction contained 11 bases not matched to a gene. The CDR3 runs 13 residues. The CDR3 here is CASSPLTRLAQFF. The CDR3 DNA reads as TGTGCCAGCAGTCCCCTCACTAGACTAGCCCAGTTCTTC.

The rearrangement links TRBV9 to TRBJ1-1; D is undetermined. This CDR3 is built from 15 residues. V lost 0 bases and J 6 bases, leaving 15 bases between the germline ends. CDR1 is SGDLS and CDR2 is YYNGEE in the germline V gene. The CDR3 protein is CASSVEARGGAEAFF. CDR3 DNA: TGTGCCAGCAGCGTAGAGGCCCGAGGAGGCGCTGAAGCTTTCTTT.

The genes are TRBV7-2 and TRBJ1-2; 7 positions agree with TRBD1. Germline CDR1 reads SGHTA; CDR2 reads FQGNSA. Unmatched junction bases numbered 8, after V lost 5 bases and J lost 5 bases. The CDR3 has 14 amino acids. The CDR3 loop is CASSDTGTVYGYTF. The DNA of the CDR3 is TGTGCCAGCAGCGATACCGGGACAGTTTATGGCTACACCTTC.

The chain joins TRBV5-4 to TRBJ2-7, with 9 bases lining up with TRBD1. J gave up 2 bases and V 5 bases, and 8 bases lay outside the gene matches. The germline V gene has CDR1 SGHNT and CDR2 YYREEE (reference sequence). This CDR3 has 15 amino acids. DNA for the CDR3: TGTGCCAGCAGTCAACAGGGGGCGGGAGCCTACGAGCAGTACTTC. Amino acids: CASSQQGAGAYEQYF. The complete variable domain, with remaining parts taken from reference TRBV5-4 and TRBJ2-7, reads ETGVTQSPTHLIKTRGQQVTLRCSSQSGHNTVSWYQQALGQGPQFIFQYYREEENGRGNFPPRFSGLQFPNYSSELNVNALELDDSALYLCASSQQGAGAYEQYFGPGTRLTVT.

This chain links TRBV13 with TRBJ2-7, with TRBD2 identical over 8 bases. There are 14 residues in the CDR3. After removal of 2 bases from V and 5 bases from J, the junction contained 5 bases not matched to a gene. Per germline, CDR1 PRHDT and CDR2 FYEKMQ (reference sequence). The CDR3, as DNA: TGTGCCAGCAGCTTAAGCGGGAGAGTCGACGAGCAGTACTTC. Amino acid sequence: CASSLSGRVDEQYF.

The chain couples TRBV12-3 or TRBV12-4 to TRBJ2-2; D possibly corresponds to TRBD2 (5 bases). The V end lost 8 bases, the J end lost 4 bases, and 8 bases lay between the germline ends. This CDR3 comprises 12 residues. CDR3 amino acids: CASCRGTGELFF. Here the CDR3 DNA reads TGTGCCAGCTGTCGGGGCACCGGGGAGCTGTTTTTT.

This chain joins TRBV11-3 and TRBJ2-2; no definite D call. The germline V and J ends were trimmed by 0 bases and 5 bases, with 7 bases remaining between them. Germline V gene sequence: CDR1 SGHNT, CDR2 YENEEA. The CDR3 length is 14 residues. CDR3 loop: CASSLDAPTGELFF. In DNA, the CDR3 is TGTGCCAGCAGCTTAGATGCACCGACCGGGGAGCTGTTTTTT.

The CDR3 coding sequence is TGCGCCAGCAGCCAAGAGGGGACTCCCTACAATGAGCAGTTCTTC. Residues: CASSQEGTPYNEQFF. The rearrangement uses TRBV4-3 and TRBJ2-1; D may be TRBD2 (6 bases). This CDR3 is 15 amino acids long. V was pared by 0 bases and J by 2 bases, with 8 bases between. CDR1 is LGHNA and CDR2 is YSLEER in the germline V gene.

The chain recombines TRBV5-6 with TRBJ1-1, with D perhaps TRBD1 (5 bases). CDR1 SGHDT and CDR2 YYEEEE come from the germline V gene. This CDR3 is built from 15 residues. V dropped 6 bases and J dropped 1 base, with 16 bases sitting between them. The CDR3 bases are TGTGCCAGCACCCTGGGGGGAGGCAAGAACACTGAAGCTTTCTTT. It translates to CASTLGGGKNTEAFF.

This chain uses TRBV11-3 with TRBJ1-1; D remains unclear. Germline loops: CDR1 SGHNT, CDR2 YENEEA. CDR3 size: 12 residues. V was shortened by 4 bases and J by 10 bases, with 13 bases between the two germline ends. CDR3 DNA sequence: TGTGCCAGCAGCTCAGGTGTGGAGGGAGCTTTCTTT. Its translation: CASSSGVEGAFF.

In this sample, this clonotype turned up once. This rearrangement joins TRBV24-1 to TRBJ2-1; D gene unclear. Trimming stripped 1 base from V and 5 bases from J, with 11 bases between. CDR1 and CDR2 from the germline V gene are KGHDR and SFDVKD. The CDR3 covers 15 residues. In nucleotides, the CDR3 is TGTGCCACCAGTGATTTCTTCCAGGATAACAATGAGCAGTTCTTC. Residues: CATSDFFQDNNEQFF.

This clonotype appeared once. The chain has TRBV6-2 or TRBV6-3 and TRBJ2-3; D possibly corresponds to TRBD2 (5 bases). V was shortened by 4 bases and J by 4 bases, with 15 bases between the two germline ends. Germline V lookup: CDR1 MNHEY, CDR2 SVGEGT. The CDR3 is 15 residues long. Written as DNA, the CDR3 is TGTGCCAGCAGTTCCGGGGTCCTCGAGGCAGATACGCAGTATTTT. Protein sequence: CASSSGVLEADTQYF.

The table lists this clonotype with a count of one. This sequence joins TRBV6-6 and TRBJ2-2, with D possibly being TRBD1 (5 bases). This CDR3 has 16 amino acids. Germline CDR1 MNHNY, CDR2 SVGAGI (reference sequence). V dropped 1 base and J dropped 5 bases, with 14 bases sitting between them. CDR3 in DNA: TGTGCCAGCAGTTACTTGGGCAGGGTTAATACCGGGGAGCTGTTTTTT. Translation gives CASSYLGRVNTGELFF.

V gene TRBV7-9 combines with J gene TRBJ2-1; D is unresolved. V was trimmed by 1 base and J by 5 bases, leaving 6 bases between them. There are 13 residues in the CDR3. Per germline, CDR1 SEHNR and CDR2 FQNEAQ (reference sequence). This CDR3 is CASSLGLDNEQFF. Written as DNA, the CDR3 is TGTGCCAGCAGCTTAGGGCTAGACAATGAGCAGTTCTTC.

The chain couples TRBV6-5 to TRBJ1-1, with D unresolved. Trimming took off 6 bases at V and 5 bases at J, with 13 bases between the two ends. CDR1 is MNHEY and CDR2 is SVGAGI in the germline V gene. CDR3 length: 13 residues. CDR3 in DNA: TGTGCCAGCAGCTCCTCGGAGTGGACTGAAGCTTTCTTT. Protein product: CASSSSEWTEAFF.